Presented here are 8 T cell receptor beta chains from one specimen sequenced in a study of Ad26.COV2.S vaccination and SARS-CoV-2 variants. Treatment: around 19 received Ad26.COV2.S at low or high dose, single or two shots; a few received placebo; per-sample allocation not given. Specimens were obtained on day 63 following the first vaccine or placebo injection. Sequencing was performed with immunoSEQ multiplex PCR; in TCRdb, only in-frame clones are kept and a portion is missing. This table holds around 450,000 clones, approximately 90% found once. Sequenced here: peripheral blood, sampled in a trial of Ad26.COV2.S vaccine versus placebo. These receptors were obtained from a person between 18 and 65 years old who received the Ad26.COV2.S COVID-19 vaccine or a placebo.

The CDR3 loop is CASSPLGGGWQYF. Here the CDR3 DNA reads TGTGCCAGCAGTCCCTTAGGTGGGGGATGGCAGTACTTC. J is TRBJ2-7 and V is TRBV27, with D perhaps assigned TRBD1 or TRBD2 (5 bases each). CDR1 is MNHEY, CDR2 SMNVEV, per germline (reference sequence). This CDR3 region has 13 residues. Trimming stripped 5 bases from V and 9 bases from J, with 17 bases between.

The chain carries TRBV5-6 and TRBJ1-1; 12 bases fit TRBD1. The CDR3 is made up of 18 amino acids. The V gene's germline CDR1 is SGHDT and CDR2 YYEEEE. Germline trimming cut 5 bases from V and 3 bases from J; bases unmatched to any gene: 14. CDR3 in DNA: TGTGCCAGCAGGGGCTCCGGGACAGGGGGCTTGAGGGACACTGAAGCTTTCTTT. It is translated as CASRGSGTGGLRDTEAFF.

V is TRBV18 and J is TRBJ1-5; no reliable D call. CDR3 length equals 15 residues. Trimming stripped 2 bases from V and 4 bases from J, with 12 bases between. Looked up from germline, CDR1 is KGHSH and CDR2 is LQKENI. The DNA for the CDR3 is TGTGCCAGCTCACCAGAAACGGCGGCAAATCAGCCCCAGCATTTT. It specifies CASSPETAANQPQHF.

This clone was seen only a few times. The rearrangement joins TRBV4-1 to TRBJ1-5; 9 bases match TRBD1. CDR3 size: 17 residues. Unmatched junction bases numbered 10, after V lost 3 bases and J lost 4 bases. Germline lookup yields CDR1 MGHRA and CDR2 YSYEKL. The CDR3 reads CASSHPTGGVGNQPQHF. CDR3 sequence (DNA): TGCGCCAGCAGCCACCCCACAGGGGGCGTGGGGAATCAGCCCCAGCATTTT.

This chain connects TRBV3-1 (or the pseudogene TRBV3-2) to TRBJ1-1; D possibly corresponds to TRBD1 (5 bases). Germline-derived CDR1 and CDR2 are LGHDT and YNNKEL (reference sequence). The V gene lost 6 bases and the J gene lost 8 bases, with 16 bases spanning the gap. The CDR3 contains 13 residues. CDR3 region: CASRGTSLKEAFF. The CDR3 nucleotides are TGTGCCAGCAGGGGGACGAGCCTAAAGGAAGCTTTCTTT.

This clone was detected a few times. The gene calls are TRBV6-5 and TRBJ2-2; a weak D match, TRBD2 (6 bases). Germline values: CDR1 MNHEY, CDR2 SVGAGI. V was trimmed by 4 bases and J by 8 bases, leaving 14 bases between them. This CDR3 has 14 residues. The CDR3 DNA sequence: TGTGCCAGCAGTTGGCCAGGGACTCTTGGGGAGCTGTTTTTT. Encoded protein: CASSWPGTLGELFF.

V and J are TRBV11-2 and TRBJ2-5; 8 positions match TRBD2. Trimming removed 4 bases from V and 4 bases from J; junction bases left unmatched: 5. Germline CDR1 and CDR2: SGHAT and FQNNGV. The CDR3 contains 14 residues. This CDR3 reads CASSYGGAGETQYF. The DNA for the CDR3 is TGTGCCAGCAGCTACGGGGGGGCGGGAGAGACCCAGTACTTC.

The chain joins TRBV12-5 to TRBJ2-3, with TRBD1 identical over 7 bases. Germline CDR1 is LGHNT and CDR2 is FRNRAP. The CDR3 consists of 16 residues. The ends lost 6 bases at V and 7 bases at J; junction bases unmatched: 16. The CDR3 loop reads CASGLQDRLNTYTQYF. The CDR3 DNA reads TGTGCTAGTGGCTTACAGGACAGGCTAAACACCTATACGCAGTATTTT. Drawing the rest from reference TRBV12-5 and TRBJ2-3, the complete variable domain is DARVTQTPRHKVTEMGQEVTMRCQPILGHNTVFWYRQTMMQGLELLAYFRNRAPLDDSGMPKDRFSAEMPDATLATLKIQPSEPRDSAVYFCASGLQDRLNTYTQYFGPGTRLTVL.